The following is a T cell receptor beta chain sequence with its context. As yet, its antigen is unknown. This record comes from a study of OX40 agonist ivuxolimab in advanced cancers. Overall study context: Patients with prior anti-PD-1, anti-PD-L1 or anti-CTLA-4 therapy were eligible; 40% had some. Study-wide results and limits: There were also nonresponders showing low normalized T-cell clonal expansion. Blood T cells, both CD4+ and CD8+, expanded clonally by week 6 at 0.1 to 3.0 mg/kg.

Profiled with immunoSEQ multiplex PCR; TCRdb holds only in-frame clones, not every one. The data hold 77,000 or so clones, with roughly 87% observed a single time. V dropped 3 bases and J dropped 6 bases, with 9 bases sitting between them. This CDR3 spans 12 amino acids. The germline gives CDR1 SQVTM, CDR2 ANQGSEA. The V and J genes are TRBV29-1 and TRBJ2-1; D not certain. The sequencing here drew on CD4+ or CD8+ T cells sorted from blood, taken in a trial of the OX40 agonist ivuxolimab. This receptor was obtained from an adult with an advanced solid tumor such as melanoma, head and neck, liver or kidney cancer. The CDR3 reads CSVDQRFNEQFF. DNA of the CDR3: TGCAGCGTTGATCAACGGTTCAATGAGCAGTTCTTC.